This passage covers 6 T cell receptor beta chains from one sample sequenced in a study of cytomegalovirus exposure and HLA in healthy donors. TCRdb keeps only in-frame clones here, not all; method: immunoSEQ multiplex PCR. This table holds roughly 230,000 clones, less than 95% found once. Material: PBMCs. These receptors originate from a woman aged 30 to 39 in good health and CMV-seronegative.

The V and J genes are TRBV29-1 and TRBJ2-3; TRBD2 aligns across 15 bases. The length of the CDR3 is 16 residues. V was pared by 5 bases and J by 4 bases, with 7 bases of the junction left unmatched. CDR1 is SQVTM and CDR2 is ANQGSEA in the germline V gene. The CDR3 spells CSVSGLAGGWADTQYF. In DNA form, the CDR3 reads TGCAGCGTTTCGGGACTAGCGGGAGGTTGGGCAGATACGCAGTATTTT.

The chain uses TRBV7-6 and TRBJ2-1, with 8 bases matching TRBD1. CDR3 length equals 15 residues. Germline V gives CDR1 SGHVS, CDR2 FNYEAQ. V was clipped by 1 base and J by 8 bases; unmatched bases: 7. The CDR3 DNA reads TGTGCCAGCAGCTTAGAGCAGGGGGCGCACTATGAGCAGTTCTTC. This encodes CASSLEQGAHYEQFF.

V gene TRBV28 combines with J gene TRBJ2-7, with 9 bases aligning to TRBD2. CDR1 is MDHEN, CDR2 SYDVKM, per germline. V dropped 6 bases and J dropped 4; count of bases not matched to a gene: 10. This CDR3 contains 15 residues. The CDR3 DNA reads as TGTGCCAGCAGCCTAGCCGGGACTAGCAGGTACGAGCAGTACTTC. Translating gives CASSLAGTSRYEQYF.

Note on this clone: The identical CDR3 is also encoded by other nucleotide sequences in the sample. The J gene is TRBJ2-2, the V gene TRBV5-1; D may be TRBD2 (5 bases). Trimming left V 0 bases short and J 5 bases short, with 5 bases between. The CDR3 is made up of 13 amino acids. CDR1 SGHRS and CDR2 YFSETQ come from the germline V gene. CDR3 bases: TGCGCCAGCAGCTTGGCGGGGACCGGGGAGCTGTTTTTT. This codes for CASSLAGTGELFF. The whole variable domain, remainder taken from reference TRBV5-1 and TRBJ2-2, is KAGVTQTPRYLIKTRGQQVTLSCSPISGHRSVSWYQQTPGQGLQFLFEYFSETQRNKGNFPGRFSGRQFSNSRSEMNVSTLELGDSALYLCASSLAGTGELFFGEGSRLTVL.

The chain recombines TRBV28 with TRBJ1-5, with D uncertain. Germline assignment: CDR1 MDHEN and CDR2 SYDVKM. The CDR3 consists of 12 residues. The V end was cut by 4 bases, the J end by 9 bases, with 10 bases between. The CDR3: CASSSPGLPQHF. CDR3 nucleotide sequence: TGTGCCAGCAGTTCGCCCGGGCTGCCCCAGCATTTT.

The chain couples TRBV6-5 to TRBJ1-1; possibly TRBD1 for D (6 bases). Trimming removed 1 base from V and 5 bases from J, with 17 bases in between. The CDR3 loop spans 16 amino acids. Germline CDR1 reads MNHEY; CDR2 reads SVGAGI. The CDR3 loop reads CASSYWTPTRGTEAFF. The CDR3 nucleotides read TGTGCCAGCAGTTACTGGACCCCTACGAGGGGGACTGAAGCTTTCTTT.